What follows are 17 T cell receptor beta chains derived from one specimen sequenced in a study of tumor and adjacent non-tumor tissue in lung cancer. RNA was extracted from bulk tissue without any cell sorting. A modified ARM-PCR protocol with three rounds of nested PCR amplified TCRbeta. TCRdb ran MiXCR on the multiplex PCR reads and lists one entry per CDR3 protein. Among about 120,000 distinct CDR3 sequences listed, approximately 66% were seen once. Sequencing input: lung tumor tissue. The receptors were sampled from a young man with non-small cell lung cancer.

This clonotype was recorded at least ten times. V is TRBV11-3 and J is TRBJ2-3; possibly TRBD2 for D (5 bases). Trimming shortened V by 3 bases and J by 1 base, and 11 bases separated the two germline ends. Germline V gene data show CDR1 as SGHNT and CDR2 as YENEEA. The CDR3 is made up of 15 amino acids. As DNA, the CDR3 is TGTGCCAGCAGCTTCGGGATGGACGGCACAGATACGCAGTATTTT. It specifies CASSFGMDGTDTQYF. Looking up the rest from reference TRBV11-3 and TRBJ2-3 gives the full variable domain: EAGVVQSPRYKIIEKKQPVAFWCNPISGHNTLYWYLQNLGQGPELLIRYENEEAVDDSQLPKDRFSAERLKGVDSTLKIQPAELGDSAVYLCASSFGMDGTDTQYFGPGTRLTVL.

Note on this clonotype: A much larger clone sits a single nucleotide away, making a read error possible. This chain uses TRBV6-6 with TRBJ2-7; no clear D. Germline values: CDR1 MNHNY, CDR2 SVGAGI (reference sequence). This CDR3 region has 14 residues. In nucleotides, the CDR3 is TGTGTCAGCAGTTACAGTTCCCTCTACTACGAGCAGTACTTC. Amino acid sequence: CVSSYSSLYYEQYF.

The V and J genes are TRBV12-3 or TRBV12-4 and TRBJ1-1; D is undetermined. CDR3 length: 14 residues. V lost 6 bases to trimming and J lost 1 base, with 12 bases between them. CDR3 nucleotide sequence: TGTGCCAGCAGCCTGAGGGAAAGGAACACTGAAGCTTTCTTT. Translating it yields CASSLRERNTEAFF.

The chain links TRBV4-2 to TRBJ1-4, with a tentative D call TRBD1 (5 bases). CDR1 is LGHNA and CDR2 is YNFKEQ in the germline V gene. V lost 0 bases and J lost 5, with 16 bases in between. The length of the CDR3 is 17 residues. CDR3 protein: CASSQDGAGAGNEKLFF. DNA of the CDR3: TGTGCCAGCAGCCAAGATGGTGCCGGGGCAGGGAATGAAAAACTGTTTTTT.

This clonotype was recorded many times. The gene calls are TRBV7-2 and TRBJ2-3; D is unresolved. CDR1 and CDR2 from the germline V gene are SGHTA and FQGNSA. With 5 bases removed from V and 2 bases from J, the gap between germline ends came to 5 bases. This CDR3 contains 12 residues. The CDR3 DNA sequence: TGTGCCAGCAGCACCAACACAGATACGCAGTATTTT. This encodes CASSTNTDTQYF.

This clonotype was picked up a small number of times. V is TRBV20-1 and J is TRBJ2-7, with 9 bases aligning to TRBD1. Germline loops: CDR1 DFQATT, CDR2 SNEGSKA (reference sequence). The trim removed 7 bases at V and 3 bases at J, leaving 4 bases unmatched. The CDR3 runs 12 residues. CDR3 residues: CSVTDRGYEQYF. The CDR3 DNA sequence: TGCAGTGTTACGGACAGGGGCTACGAGCAGTACTTC.

The rearrangement joins TRBV29-1 to TRBJ2-5, with TRBD1 matching 8 bases. With V trimmed by 3 bases and J by 7 bases, 4 bases remained unmatched. The CDR3 covers 12 residues. Germline V gene sequence: CDR1 SQVTM, CDR2 ANQGSEA. CDR3 coding DNA: TGCAGCGTTGATGGGACAGGATGGACCCAGTACTTC. It translates to CSVDGTGWTQYF.

This clonotype was detected a few times. V usage is TRBV7-8 and J usage is TRBJ1-6; the match to TRBD1 covers 7 bases. The length of the CDR3 is 15 residues. The junction had 5 bases not matched to a gene; V was cut back by 3 bases and J by 6 bases. Germline lookup yields CDR1 SGHVS and CDR2 FQNEAQ. The CDR3 protein is CASSFTTGFNSPLHF. The DNA of the CDR3 is TGTGCCAGCAGCTTCACGACAGGGTTTAATTCACCCCTCCACTTT.

The chain has TRBV14 and TRBJ1-6; 7 bases are shared with TRBD1. V was pared by 6 bases and J by 7 bases, with 3 bases of the junction left unmatched. Germline V gene sequence: CDR1 SGHDN, CDR2 FVKESK. The CDR3 spans 13 residues. The CDR3 region is CASSTRGNSPLHF. For the CDR3, the DNA is TGTGCCAGCAGTACCAGGGGGAATTCACCCCTCCACTTT.

In its sample, this clonotype was seen many times. The rearrangement links TRBV20-1 to TRBJ2-7; the match to TRBD2 covers 13 bases. Trimming removed 6 bases from V and 4 bases from J; junction bases left unmatched: 9. Germline assignment: CDR1 DFQATT and CDR2 SNEGSKA (reference sequence). This CDR3 has 15 residues. The CDR3 region has the DNA TGCAGTGCACAACAGACTAGCGGGGGGCAGTACGAGCAGTACTTC. Protein product: CSAQQTSGGQYEQYF.

This clonotype came up a few times. It may be a read error: a sequence one base away is much more abundant. Written as DNA, the CDR3 is TGTGCCAGCAGTCCCGAACCGGGACAGGGAATTTTTGATTCACCCCTCCACTTT. Amino acid sequence: CASSPEPGQGIFDSPLHF. The J gene is TRBJ1-6, the V gene TRBV6-5; TRBD1 matches at 9 bases. Germline CDR1 and CDR2: MNHEY and SVGAGI. This CDR3 region has 18 residues. V was pared by 5 bases and J by 8 bases, with 16 bases of the junction left unmatched.

A remark on this clonotype: Just one base apart from a much larger clone, this may be a read error. V is TRBV4-2 and J is TRBJ2-5, with D perhaps given as TRBD1 or TRBD2 (6 bases each). There are 13 residues in the CDR3. Germline-derived CDR1 and CDR2 are LGHNA and YNFKEQ. The DNA of the CDR3 is TGTGCCAGCAACCAAGGGGGAGGAGAGACCCAGTACTTC. Translating gives CASNQGGGETQYF.

A remark on this clonotype: The junction differs from germline at one of its ends, possibly a read error. The chain employs TRBV6-1 and TRBJ2-1; D gene unclear. Germline V gene data show CDR1 as MNHNS and CDR2 as SASEGT. This CDR3 is 14 amino acids long. The CDR3 nucleotides read TGTGCCAGCACTGAGGCGGTGACTTACAAAGAGCAGTTCTTC. It yields the protein CASTEAVTYKEQFF.

This clonotype came up once. Its ends do not fully match the called genes, so a read error is possible. CDR3 nucleotide sequence: TGCAGTGCTAGACCGCGGACTAGCGGGAGTTCCTATGAGCGGTACTTC. It specifies CSARPRTSGSSYERYF. V usage is TRBV20-1 and J usage is TRBJ2-7; 13 bases map to TRBD2. This CDR3 has 16 amino acids. CDR1 is DFQATT, CDR2 SNEGSKA, per germline (reference sequence).

In this sample, this clonotype turned up many times. The chain couples TRBV20-1 to TRBJ2-7; TRBD2 aligns across 9 bases. Looked up from germline, CDR1 is DFQATT and CDR2 is SNEGSKA (reference sequence). This CDR3 spans 15 amino acids. V shed 0 bases, J shed 7 bases, and the junction held 10 bases outside the gene matches. The CDR3 DNA follows: TGCAGTGCTAGAGATAGCCTAGCGGGATCCCAAGAGCAGTACTTC. Its translation: CSARDSLAGSQEQYF.

For this clonotype: A much larger clone lies a single base off, so this may be a read error. J is TRBJ1-1 and V is TRBV4-1; no clear D gene. Germline lookup yields CDR1 MGHRA and CDR2 YSYEKL. CDR3 length: 11 amino acids. The CDR3: CASSQVGEAVF. The CDR3 coding sequence is TGCGCCAGCAGCCAAGTTGGTGAAGCTGTCTTT.

This clonotype was seen ten or more times. CDR3 sequence reads: CASSYSGLTEAFF. The CDR3 region has the DNA TGTGCCAGCAGTTACTCGGGGTTAACTGAAGCTTTCTTT. The V call is TRBV6-6, the J call TRBJ1-1; no clear D gene. V was clipped by 0 bases and J by 5 bases, with 7 bases between them. The CDR3 has 13 amino acids. Germline V lookup: CDR1 MNHNY, CDR2 SVGAGI (reference sequence).